This T cell receptor beta chain was sequenced in a study of T cells in Graves' hyperthyroidism and ophthalmopathy. Study as a whole: At initial diagnosis, before any treatment had begun, peripheral blood was obtained. Study-wide points: By a 13 V-J model, ophthalmopathy was set apart from stable hyperthyroidism.

Regarding this clonotype: Its antigen remains unidentified.

TCR beta CDR3 region amplification was performed from RNA transcripts. First-round RT-PCR with HTBI primers amplified the TCR CDR3 region. TCRdb passed the multiplex PCR reads through MiXCR, listing each CDR3 protein once. Of about half a million distinct CDR3 sequences detected, about 20% appear once; the ten largest clones hold under 55%. From germline, CDR1 is SGHRS and CDR2 YFSETQ. V was shortened by 6 bases and J by 0 bases, with 16 bases between the two germline ends. This CDR3 region has 16 residues. The source is a woman aged 70-85 years with Graves' ophthalmopathy. The sequenced sample consisted of blood. This chain uses TRBV5-1 with TRBJ2-1, with no clear D. The CDR3 loop is CASTPGPADSYNEQFF. DNA of the CDR3: TGCGCCAGCACCCCCGGGCCAGCAGACTCCTACAATGAGCAGTTCTTC.